A selection of T cell receptor beta chains follows, all from one sample in a study of cytomegalovirus exposure and HLA in healthy donors. Here immunoSEQ multiplex PCR was the method, and the copy in TCRdb shows in-frame clones only, minus some. The profile shows about 99,000 clones, roughly 78% of them singletons. The sample taken for sequencing was PBMCs. These receptors originate from a woman aged 40 to 49 in good health and CMV-seronegative. Both conserved end residues are part of each CDR3. The D gene is left open where the match is weak. Clone size appears in some rows only: once, few, many, or a class for an expanded clone.

TGCGCCAGCAGCATAGGACAGGGCTACACTGAAGCTTTCTTT,CASSIGQGYTEAFF,TRBV5-1,TRBD1,TRBJ1-1,few
TGTGCCAGCAGCATAGGGGGGACTAGCGGGATGCAGCAGTACTTC,CASSIGGTSGMQQYF,TRBV7-2,TRBD2,TRBJ2-7,-
TGTGCCAGCAGCCTGGACAGGGGGGATAATCAGCCCCAGCATTTT,CASSLDRGDNQPQHF,TRBV6-1,TRBD1,TRBJ1-5,-
TGTGCCAGCAGTTACTATGGGGGCGCCGGGTATGGCTACACCTTC,CASSYYGGAGYGYTF,TRBV6-6,-,TRBJ1-2,few
TGTGCCAGCAGTTCCCGGACTAGCGGGGCACAAGAGACCCAGTACTTC,CASSSRTSGAQETQYF,TRBV27,TRBD2,TRBJ2-5,few
TGTGCCAGCAGGGACAGGACAGGTATCATGACAGATACGCAGTATTTT,CASRDRTGIMTDTQYF,TRBV27,TRBD1,TRBJ2-3,-
TGTGCCAGCAGTTTAAGGGGTGGGGTCGATGAGCAGTTCTTC,CASSLRGGVDEQFF,TRBV28,-,TRBJ2-1,-
TGCGCCAGCAGCTTGGCGCCAATCTCGACAGGTCGTCAAGAGACCCAGTACTTC,CASSLAPISTGRQETQYF,TRBV5-1,-,TRBJ2-5,few
TGCGCCAGCAGCCAAGATGCGGGCGCATCCCCTCACCGGGAGCAGTTCTTC,CASSQDAGASPHREQFF,TRBV4-3,-,TRBJ2-1,few
TGTGCCAGCAGTTACTCGTATCGCTCCTACGAGCAGTACTTC,CASSYSYRSYEQYF,TRBV6-5,-,TRBJ2-7,-
TGTGCCAGCAGTTGGGGACAGGGGGTTGGCGGGGAGCTGTTTTTT,CASSWGQGVGGELFF,TRBV27,TRBD1,TRBJ2-2,-
TGCGCCAGCAGCTATCTGCCGACAGACGGCTACGAGCAGTACTTC,CASSYLPTDGYEQYF,TRBV5-1,-,TRBJ2-7,-
TGTGCCACCAGCAGAGTATCGTCTGGGCTAGCGGTTTACAATGAGCAGTTCTTC,CATSRVSSGLAVYNEQFF,TRBV15,TRBD2,TRBJ2-1,few
TGTGCCAGCAGCTTGAGAGAAGGGGACGGGGAGCTGTTTTTT,CASSLREGDGELFF,TRBV7-2,-,TRBJ2-2,few
TGTGCCAGCAGTTCAACAGGGACGAACACTGAAGCTTTCTTT,CASSSTGTNTEAFF,TRBV7-2,-,TRBJ1-1,-
TGTGCCAGCAGCTTAGGGCTACAGGGGCTGGATACGCAGTATTTT,CASSLGLQGLDTQYF,TRBV7-2,TRBD1,TRBJ2-3,-
TGCAGCGTTCTTCCAGGGGAGTCCTACAATGAGCAGTTCTTC,CSVLPGESYNEQFF,TRBV29-1,-,TRBJ2-1,-
TGTGCCAGTCGTCCAGGGGGATTCTACGAGCAGTACTTC,CASRPGGFYEQYF,TRBV28,TRBD1,TRBJ2-7,-
TGTGCCAGTAGTGACCTGGGACAGGGGGCAGGAGCTTTCTTT,CASSDLGQGAGAFF,TRBV19,TRBD1,TRBJ1-1,-
TGCGCCAGCAGCCAAGATTACTCTAGCTCCGCAACAGATACGCAGTATTTT,CASSQDYSSSATDTQYF,TRBV4-1,-,TRBJ2-3,-
TGTGCCAGCAATGGCGGCCCGAGGGACTATGGCTACACCTTC,CASNGGPRDYGYTF,TRBV5-6,-,TRBJ1-2,-
TGCGCCAGCAGCCTAGTCCCGGGGGGTCCAGAAAAACTGTTTTTT,CASSLVPGGPEKLFF,TRBV4-1,-,TRBJ1-4,-
TGTGCCATCAGAGAACCGGGACAGGGGGGATACGAGCAGTACTTC,CAIREPGQGGYEQYF,TRBV10-3,TRBD1,TRBJ2-7,-